The source of this T cell receptor beta chain is a study of CD8 T cells in Susac syndrome. Sequencing of TCR beta drew on CD8+ and CD4+ T cells from blood. The CD8+ and CD4+ T cells were negatively isolated, with the TEMRA cells enriched by FACS. A remark on this clonotype: Its target is not known.

The study's findings and limits: The CD4+ T cell repertoires from Susac syndrome exhibited no clonal expansion.

Reverse transcription of roughly 0.5 to 1 ug RNA was performed with random hexamers. TCRdb independently ran MiXCR on the immunoSEQ multiplex PCR reads; one entry per CDR3 protein. The sample holds around 180,000 distinct CDR3 sequences; 90% to 95% are singletons and the top ten take roughly 0.11%. V lost 8 bases and J lost 0, with 6 bases in between. The CDR3 is 12 residues long. Germline loops: CDR1 ENHRY, CDR2 SYGVKD. Sequenced input: CD4+ T cells from PBMCs. This sequence was found in a human donor with Susac syndrome. V is TRBV10-3 and J is TRBJ2-3; maybe TRBD2 (6 bases). CDR3 bases: TGTGCCATCGGAGGGAGCACAGATACGCAGTATTTT. This encodes CAIGGSTDTQYF.